This passage covers 11 T cell receptor beta chains from one sample sequenced in a study of identical twins (TCRdb year 2016). Libraries came from 5' RACE. The data were produced on an Illumina HiSeq 2000. TCRdb trimmed public reads at Q25 via fastp, called clones via MiXCR and kept in-frame beta chains. Rows are unified per CDR3 protein, each entry keeping the most common DNA and genes. For this sample the table gives some 690,000 distinct CDR3 sequences, of which around 20% were detected only once. The ten largest clones represent roughly 4% of the sample. These data also featured in a second study, about T cells expressing NK-cell markers.

The sample was PBMCs. The source of these receptors is a young woman in good health.

This chain links TRBV6-1 with TRBJ2-6; D gene unclear. The V end was cut by 1 base, the J end by 0 bases, with 7 bases between. CDR3 length: 16 amino acids. Per germline, CDR1 MNHNS and CDR2 SASEGT. The CDR3 protein is CASSEVRGSGANVLTF. Here the CDR3 DNA reads TGTGCCAGCAGTGAAGTCCGTGGCTCTGGGGCCAACGTCCTGACTTTC.

The table lists this clonotype with a few counts. DNA of the CDR3: TGTGCCACACAAGGGGGGGCGGTTGAGCAGTTCTTC. This codes for CATQGGAVEQFF. The genes are TRBV7-9 and TRBJ2-1, with D perhaps TRBD2 (7 bases). CDR1 is SEHNR and CDR2 is FQNEAQ in the germline V gene (reference sequence). V lost 10 bases and J 9 bases, leaving 16 bases between the germline ends. This CDR3 has 12 residues.

In its sample, this clonotype was seen many times. J is TRBJ2-7 and V is TRBV4-2, with D tentatively TRBD1 (7 bases). CDR1 is LGHNA, CDR2 YNFKEQ, per germline. The CDR3 extends over 15 amino acids. Trimming stripped 2 bases from V and 4 bases from J, with 15 bases between. The CDR3 region is CASSQMQGGGYEQYF. The CDR3 DNA reads TGTGCCAGCAGCCAAATGCAGGGGGGAGGATACGAGCAGTACTTC.

The genes are TRBV27 and TRBJ2-7; tentatively, D is TRBD2 (6 bases). The CDR3 covers 13 residues. The germline gives CDR1 MNHEY, CDR2 SMNVEV (reference sequence). Trimming left V 3 bases short and J 5 bases short, with 11 bases between. CDR3: CASSLASVDEQYF. In DNA, the CDR3 is TGTGCCAGCAGTTTGGCTAGCGTGGACGAGCAGTACTTC.

This clonotype was observed a handful of times. This CDR3 reads CAIGSSAGNQPQHF. As DNA, the CDR3 is TGTGCCATCGGTTCTTCGGCCGGGAATCAGCCCCAGCATTTT. The V gene is TRBV10-3, the J gene TRBJ1-5; no firm D call. The CDR3 extends over 14 amino acids. Germline CDR1 ENHRY, CDR2 SYGVKD. Trimming shortened V by 8 bases and J by 4 bases, and 15 bases separated the two germline ends.

The sample holds a few counts of this clonotype. The chain is built from TRBV12-3 or TRBV12-4 and TRBJ1-1; no reliable D call. Deletions cut 7 bases from V and 0 bases from J, with 12 bases between. The CDR3 sequence is 14 residues long. The DNA for the CDR3 is TGTGCCAGCATTCCACAGATACTGAACACTGAAGCTTTCTTT. Residues: CASIPQILNTEAFF.

The CDR3 protein is CSVVGRLNEKLFF. The CDR3 DNA reads TGCAGCGTTGTGGGCAGACTTAATGAAAAACTGTTTTTT. The rearrangement joins TRBV29-1 to TRBJ1-4; D is undetermined. V lost 4 bases, J lost 4 bases, and 10 bases lay in between. Germline lookup yields CDR1 SQVTM and CDR2 ANQGSEA. This CDR3 is built from 13 residues.

This clonotype was recorded many times. The gene calls are TRBV29-1 and TRBJ2-1; no clear D. The CDR3 length is 10 residues. Trimming cost V 4 bases and J 10 bases, with 8 bases left between them. The V gene's germline CDR1 is SQVTM and CDR2 ANQGSEA. CDR3 amino acids: CSVGPEEQFF. Written as DNA, the CDR3 is TGCAGCGTTGGACCGGAGGAGCAGTTCTTC.

This clonotype was recorded a few times. J is TRBJ2-3 and V is TRBV2; TRBD2 matches 14 bases. The germline V gene has CDR1 SNHLY and CDR2 FYNNEI. J gave up 6 bases and V 7 bases, and 3 bases lay outside the gene matches. This CDR3 has 14 amino acids. Here the CDR3 DNA reads TGTGCCAGCAAGGGACTAGCGGGGGAGGATACGCAGTATTTT. It specifies CASKGLAGEDTQYF.

This clonotype has only a few counts. The chain couples TRBV3-1 to TRBJ2-1; 10 positions match TRBD2. V gave up 7 bases and J gave up 5 bases; unmatched junction bases: 5. The CDR3 runs to 14 residues. Germline V gene data show CDR1 as LGHDT and CDR2 as YNNKEL (reference sequence). The CDR3 here is CASTERGGHNEQFF. The DNA of the CDR3 is TGTGCCAGCACTGAGCGGGGGGGTCACAATGAGCAGTTCTTC.

This clonotype was recorded a few times. This chain uses TRBV4-3 with TRBJ2-1, with no clear D. Trimming cost V 5 bases and J 4 bases, with 18 bases left between them. Germline V gene sequence: CDR1 LGHNA, CDR2 YSLEER. CDR3 length equals 16 residues. Here the CDR3 DNA reads TGCGCCAGCAGCATAATTCTAGTGGGCGGATACAATGAGCAGTTCTTC. This translates into CASSIILVGGYNEQFF.